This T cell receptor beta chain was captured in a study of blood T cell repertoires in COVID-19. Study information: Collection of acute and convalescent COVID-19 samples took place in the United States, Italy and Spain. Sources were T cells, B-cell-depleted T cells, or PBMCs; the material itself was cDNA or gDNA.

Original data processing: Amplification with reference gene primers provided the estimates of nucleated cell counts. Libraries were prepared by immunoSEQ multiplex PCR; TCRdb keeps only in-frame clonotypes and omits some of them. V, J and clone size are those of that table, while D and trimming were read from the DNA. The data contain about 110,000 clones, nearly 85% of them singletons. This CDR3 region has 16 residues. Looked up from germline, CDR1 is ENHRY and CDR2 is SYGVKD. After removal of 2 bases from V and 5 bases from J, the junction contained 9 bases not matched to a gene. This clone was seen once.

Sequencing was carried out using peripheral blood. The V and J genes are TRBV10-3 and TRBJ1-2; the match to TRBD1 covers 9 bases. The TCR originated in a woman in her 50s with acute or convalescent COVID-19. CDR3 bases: TGTGCCATCAGTGAGCCAAAGACAGGGGGAGTATATGGCTACACCTTC. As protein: CAISEPKTGGVYGYTF.